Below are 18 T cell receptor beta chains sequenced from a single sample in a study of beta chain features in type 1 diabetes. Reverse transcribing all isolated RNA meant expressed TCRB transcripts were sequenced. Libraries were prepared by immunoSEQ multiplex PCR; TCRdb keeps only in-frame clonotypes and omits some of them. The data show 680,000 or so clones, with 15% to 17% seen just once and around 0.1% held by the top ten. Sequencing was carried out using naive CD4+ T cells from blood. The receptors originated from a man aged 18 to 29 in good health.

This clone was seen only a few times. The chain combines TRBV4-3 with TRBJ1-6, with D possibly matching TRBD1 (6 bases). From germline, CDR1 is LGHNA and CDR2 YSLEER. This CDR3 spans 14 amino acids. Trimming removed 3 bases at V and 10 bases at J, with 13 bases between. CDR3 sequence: CASSHTGTWSPLHF. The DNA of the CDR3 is TGCGCCAGCAGCCACACAGGGACGTGGTCACCCCTCCACTTT.

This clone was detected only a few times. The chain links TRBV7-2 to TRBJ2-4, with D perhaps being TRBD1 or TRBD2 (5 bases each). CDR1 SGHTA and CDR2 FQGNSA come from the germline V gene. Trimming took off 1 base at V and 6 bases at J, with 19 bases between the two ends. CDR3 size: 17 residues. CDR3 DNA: TGTGCCAGCAGCTTAGACCCGCCGGGGCGGTGGGGAAACATTCAGTACTTC. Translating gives CASSLDPPGRWGNIQYF. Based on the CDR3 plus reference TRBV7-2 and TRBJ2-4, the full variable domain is GAGVSQSPSNKVTEKGKDVELRCDPISGHTALYWYRQSLGQGLEFLIYFQGNSAPDKSGLPSDRFSAERTGGSVSTLTIQRTQQEDSAVYLCASSLDPPGRWGNIQYFGAGTRLSVL.

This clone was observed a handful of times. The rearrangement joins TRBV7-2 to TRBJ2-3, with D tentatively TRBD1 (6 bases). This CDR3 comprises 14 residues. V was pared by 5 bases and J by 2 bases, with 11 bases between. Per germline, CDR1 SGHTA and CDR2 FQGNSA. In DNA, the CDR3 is TGTGCCAGCAGCCGAGGGACATCCACAGATACGCAGTATTTT. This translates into CASSRGTSTDTQYF.

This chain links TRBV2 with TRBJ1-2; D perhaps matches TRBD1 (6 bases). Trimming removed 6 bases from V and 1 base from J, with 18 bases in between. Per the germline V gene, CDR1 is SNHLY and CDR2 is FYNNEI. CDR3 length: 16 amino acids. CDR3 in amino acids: CASRAHKYRDNYGYTF. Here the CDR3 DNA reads TGTGCCAGCAGGGCCCACAAATACAGGGATAACTATGGCTACACCTTC.

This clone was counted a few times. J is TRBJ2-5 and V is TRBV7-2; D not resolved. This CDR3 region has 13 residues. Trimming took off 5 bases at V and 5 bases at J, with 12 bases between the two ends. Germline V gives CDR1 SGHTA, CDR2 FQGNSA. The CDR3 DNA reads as TGTGCCAGCAGCCGGACCGTCGGGGAGACCCAGTACTTC. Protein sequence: CASSRTVGETQYF.

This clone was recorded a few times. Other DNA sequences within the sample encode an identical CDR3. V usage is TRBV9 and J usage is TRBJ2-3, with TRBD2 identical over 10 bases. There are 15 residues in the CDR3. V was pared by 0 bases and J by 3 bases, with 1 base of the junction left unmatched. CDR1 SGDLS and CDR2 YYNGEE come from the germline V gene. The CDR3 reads CASSVAAGGTDTQYF. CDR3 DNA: TGTGCCAGCAGCGTAGCAGCGGGGGGGACAGATACGCAGTATTTT.

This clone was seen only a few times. The CDR3 loop reads CAWSRGGADQPQHF. The CDR3 DNA reads as TGTGCCTGGAGTAGAGGGGGCGCGGATCAGCCCCAGCATTTT. The chain links TRBV30 to TRBJ1-5; 7 nucleotides match TRBD1. This CDR3 has 14 amino acids. Germline V lookup: CDR1 GTSNPN, CDR2 SVGIG (reference sequence). Trimming at V came to 2 bases and at J to 5 bases, leaving 6 bases not matched to a gene. The full variable domain, in which reference TRBV30 and TRBJ1-5 provide the parts outside the CDR3, is SQTIHQWPATLVQPVGSPLSLECTVEGTSNPNLYWYRQAAGRGLQLLFYSVGIGQISSEVPQNLSASRPQDRQFILSSKKLLLSDSGFYLCAWSRGGADQPQHFGDGTRLSIL.

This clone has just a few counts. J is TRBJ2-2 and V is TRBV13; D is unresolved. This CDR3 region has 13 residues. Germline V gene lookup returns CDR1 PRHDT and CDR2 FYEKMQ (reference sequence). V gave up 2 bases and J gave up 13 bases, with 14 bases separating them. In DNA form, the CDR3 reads TGTGCCAGCAGCTTACATCAGACCTCGTGGCTGTTTTTT. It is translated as CASSLHQTSWLFF.

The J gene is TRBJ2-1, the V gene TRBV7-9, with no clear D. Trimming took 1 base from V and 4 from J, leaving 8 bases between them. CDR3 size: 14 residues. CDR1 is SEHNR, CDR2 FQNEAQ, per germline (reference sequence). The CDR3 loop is CASSLVADYNEQFF. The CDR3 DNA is TGTGCCAGCAGCTTAGTGGCAGATTACAATGAGCAGTTCTTC.

This chain's CDR3 is CSVPLQGNTGELFF. Here the CDR3 DNA reads TGCAGCGTCCCACTACAGGGGAACACCGGGGAGCTGTTTTTT. The chain couples TRBV29-1 to TRBJ2-2; a weak D match, TRBD1 (6 bases). The CDR3 is made up of 14 amino acids. Germline V lookup: CDR1 SQVTM, CDR2 ANQGSEA. Trimming left V 6 bases short and J 1 base short, with 12 bases between.

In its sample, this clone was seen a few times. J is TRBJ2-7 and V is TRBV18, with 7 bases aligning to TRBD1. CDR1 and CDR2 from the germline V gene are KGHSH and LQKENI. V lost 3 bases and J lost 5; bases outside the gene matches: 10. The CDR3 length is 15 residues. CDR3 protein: CASSPFDRVGHEQYF. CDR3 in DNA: TGTGCCAGCTCACCCTTCGACAGGGTAGGCCACGAGCAGTACTTC.

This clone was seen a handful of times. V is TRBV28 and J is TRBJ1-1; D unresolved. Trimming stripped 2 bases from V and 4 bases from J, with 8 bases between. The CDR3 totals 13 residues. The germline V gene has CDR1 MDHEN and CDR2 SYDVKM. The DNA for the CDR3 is TGTGCCAGCAGTTTAGGCCCGGTCACTGAAGCTTTCTTT. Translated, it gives CASSLGPVTEAFF. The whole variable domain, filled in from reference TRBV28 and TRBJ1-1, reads DVKVTQSSRYLVKRTGEKVFLECVQDMDHENMFWYRQDPGLGLRLIYFSYDVKMKEKGDIPEGYSVSREKKERFSLILESASTNQTSMYLCASSLGPVTEAFFGQGTRLTVV.

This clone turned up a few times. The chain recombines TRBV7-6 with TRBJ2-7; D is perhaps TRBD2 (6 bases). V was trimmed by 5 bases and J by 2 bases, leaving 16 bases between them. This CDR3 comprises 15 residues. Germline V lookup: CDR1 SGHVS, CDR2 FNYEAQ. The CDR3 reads CASSAGFTRPYEQYF. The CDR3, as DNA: TGTGCCAGCAGCGCGGGATTCACGAGGCCCTACGAGCAGTACTTC.

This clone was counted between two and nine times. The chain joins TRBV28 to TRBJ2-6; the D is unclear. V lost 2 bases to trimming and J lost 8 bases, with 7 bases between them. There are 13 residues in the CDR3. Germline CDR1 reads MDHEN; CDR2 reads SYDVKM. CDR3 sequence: CASSLEQPNVLTF. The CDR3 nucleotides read TGTGCCAGCAGTTTAGAACAGCCCAACGTCCTGACTTTC.

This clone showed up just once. CDR3 amino acids: CASSQESGTFYSYNSPLHF. As DNA, the CDR3 is TGCGCCAGCAGCCAAGAATCCGGGACGTTCTACTCCTATAATTCACCCCTCCACTTT. The rearrangement uses TRBV4-1 and TRBJ1-6; D is possibly TRBD1 (5 bases). The ends were cut back, 0 bases at V and 0 bases at J, with 15 bases in the middle. CDR3 length: 19 residues. Germline assignment: CDR1 MGHRA and CDR2 YSYEKL.

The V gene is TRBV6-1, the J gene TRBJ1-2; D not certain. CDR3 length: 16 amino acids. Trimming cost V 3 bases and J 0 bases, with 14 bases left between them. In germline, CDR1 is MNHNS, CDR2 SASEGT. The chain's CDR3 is CASSESRVLANYGYTF. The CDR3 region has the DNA TGTGCCAGCAGTGAGAGTAGGGTCTTAGCTAACTATGGCTACACCTTC.

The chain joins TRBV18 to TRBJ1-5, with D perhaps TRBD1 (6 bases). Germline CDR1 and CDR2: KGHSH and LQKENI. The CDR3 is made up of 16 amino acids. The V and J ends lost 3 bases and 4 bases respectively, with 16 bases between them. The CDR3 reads CASSPKTGKGNQPQHF. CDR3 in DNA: TGTGCCAGCTCACCCAAAACAGGGAAGGGGAATCAGCCCCAGCATTTT. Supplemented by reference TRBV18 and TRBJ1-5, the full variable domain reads NAGVMQNPRHLVRRRGQEARLRCSPMKGHSHVYWYRQLPEEGLKFMVYLQKENIIDESGMPKERFSAEFPKEGPSILRIQQVVRGDSAAYFCASSPKTGKGNQPQHFGDGTRLSIL.

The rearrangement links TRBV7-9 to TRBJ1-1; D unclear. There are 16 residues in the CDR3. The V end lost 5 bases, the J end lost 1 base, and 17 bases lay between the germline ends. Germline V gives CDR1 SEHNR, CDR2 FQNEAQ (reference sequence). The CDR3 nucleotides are TGTGCCAGCAGCCCTCTAGGGATCGCATCGAACACTGAAGCTTTCTTT. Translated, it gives CASSPLGIASNTEAFF.